Following are 31 T cell receptor beta chains from one sample sequenced in a study of OX40 agonist ivuxolimab in advanced cancers. The table came from immunoSEQ multiplex PCR; TCRdb's copy has only in-frame clones and leaves some out. The sample records 40,000 to 60,000 clones, over 60% being singletons. This specimen was CD4+ or CD8+ T cells sorted from blood, taken in a trial of the OX40 agonist ivuxolimab. The receptor source for this set is an adult with an advanced solid tumor such as melanoma, head and neck, liver or kidney cancer.

This chain links TRBV25-1 with TRBJ2-3; 8 bases fit TRBD2. Germline V gene data show CDR1 as MGHDK and CDR2 as SYGVNS. CDR3 length: 17 amino acids. The V and J ends lost 5 bases and 2 bases, in that order; junction bases with no gene match: 12. The CDR3 sequence is CASSSLAGYVHTDTQYF. The CDR3 DNA reads as TGTGCCAGCAGTAGCTTAGCGGGATACGTCCACACAGATACGCAGTATTTT.

This chain uses TRBV5-6 with TRBJ1-1; D ambiguous. Germline V lookup: CDR1 SGHDT, CDR2 YYEEEE. This CDR3 contains 13 residues. Trimming removed 6 bases at V and 4 bases at J, with 13 bases between. The CDR3 region has the DNA TGTGCCAGCAACTGGGCCGGTACCACTGAAGCTTTCTTT. Amino acids: CASNWAGTTEAFF. Full variable domain (outside the CDR3, taken from reference TRBV5-6 and TRBJ1-1): DAGVTQSPTHLIKTRGQQVTLRCSPKSGHDTVSWYQQALGQGPQFIFQYYEEEERQRGNFPDRFSGHQFPNYSSELNVNALLLGDSALYLCASNWAGTTEAFFGQGTRLTVV.

CDR3 DNA: TGTGCCAGCAGCTTATCCGGGACATTCTACTCTGGAAACACCATATATTTT. Protein product: CASSLSGTFYSGNTIYF. The chain uses TRBV7-2 and TRBJ1-3; D perhaps matches TRBD1 (6 bases). V was pared by 2 bases and J by 0 bases, with 14 bases between. This CDR3 region has 17 residues. Germline V CDR1 and CDR2: SGHTA, FQGNSA.

The V gene is TRBV27, the J gene TRBJ2-1; a weak D match, TRBD2 (6 bases). Germline CDR1 and CDR2: MNHEY and SMNVEV (reference sequence). Trimming cost V 2 bases and J 6 bases, with 11 bases left between them. This CDR3 has 14 residues. The CDR3 sequence: CASSLRRDFNEQFF. The CDR3 bases are TGTGCCAGCAGTTTAAGGCGGGACTTCAATGAGCAGTTCTTC.

The J gene is TRBJ1-2, the V gene TRBV10-2; 7 positions agree with TRBD1. Germline-derived CDR1 and CDR2 are WSHSY and SAAADI. V shed 6 bases and J 1 base; nucleotides not matched to a gene: 8. CDR3 size: 15 residues. CDR3 DNA sequence: TGCGCCAGCAGGGGAGACAGGGATCATAACTATGGCTACACCTTC. This translates into CASRGDRDHNYGYTF.

The chain uses TRBV4-3 and TRBJ2-3; 7 bases match TRBD2. CDR1 and CDR2 (germline): LGHNA, YSLEER. Trimming cost V 4 bases and J 0 bases; bases outside gene matches: 22. The CDR3 length is 21 residues. CDR3 protein: CASSLASYRDYARTSTDTQYF. CDR3 bases: TGCGCCAGCAGCCTCGCTAGCTACCGGGACTACGCTCGAACTAGCACAGATACGCAGTATTTT.

This chain connects TRBV5-1 to TRBJ1-3; D remains unclear. The CDR3 has 14 amino acids. Trimming left V 3 bases short and J 4 bases short, with 11 bases between. CDR1 is SGHRS and CDR2 is YFSETQ in the germline V gene. For the CDR3, the DNA is TGCGCCAGCAGCTCCCTGGGCCTCGGAAACACCATATATTTT. This codes for CASSSLGLGNTIYF.

The gene calls are TRBV6-5 and TRBJ2-7, with 7 nucleotides matching TRBD1. The germline V gene has CDR1 MNHEY and CDR2 SVGAGI. CDR3 length: 15 amino acids. V shed 6 bases and J 0 bases; nucleotides not matched to a gene: 8. CDR3 amino acids: CASRKTGQVSYEQYF. The CDR3 DNA follows: TGTGCCAGCAGAAAAACCGGACAGGTCTCCTACGAGCAGTACTTC.

The chain has TRBV7-9 and TRBJ1-2; TRBD1 is a possible D gene (5 bases). The germline gives CDR1 SEHNR, CDR2 FQNEAQ (reference sequence). The V end lost 2 bases, the J end lost 8 bases, and 12 bases lay between the germline ends. The length of the CDR3 is 13 residues. The CDR3 sequence: CASSLLGWDGYTF. DNA for the CDR3: TGTGCCAGCAGCTTACTTGGATGGGACGGCTACACCTTC.

This clone appeared a few times. The V call is TRBV5-1, the J call TRBJ1-2, with TRBD1 matching 12 bases. Germline CDR1 reads SGHRS; CDR2 reads YFSETQ. V lost 1 base to trimming and J lost 7 bases; unmatched junction nucleotides: 2. This CDR3 has 14 residues. This CDR3 is CASSLWGQGAGYTF. CDR3 nucleotide sequence: TGCGCCAGCAGCTTGTGGGGACAGGGGGCTGGCTACACCTTC.

This clone was detected a few times. The genes are TRBV18 and TRBJ2-5; 7 bases map to TRBD2. CDR1 KGHSH and CDR2 LQKENI come from the germline V gene. The CDR3 extends over 13 amino acids. The trim removed 1 base at V and 4 bases at J, leaving 0 bases unmatched. CDR3 sequence (DNA): TGTGCCAGCTCACCACGGGGGGGAGAGACCCAGTACTTC. This encodes CASSPRGGETQYF.

V is TRBV5-1 and J is TRBJ2-1, with TRBD2 identical over 8 bases. Germline trimming cut 1 base from V and 6 bases from J; bases unmatched to any gene: 6. The CDR3 contains 15 residues. Germline V gene lookup returns CDR1 SGHRS and CDR2 YFSETQ. CDR3 residues: CASSLRLAGTNEQFF. The CDR3 DNA follows: TGCGCCAGCAGCTTGCGGCTAGCGGGCACCAATGAGCAGTTCTTC. Drawing the rest from reference TRBV5-1 and TRBJ2-1, the complete variable domain is KAGVTQTPRYLIKTRGQQVTLSCSPISGHRSVSWYQQTPGQGLQFLFEYFSETQRNKGNFPGRFSGRQFSNSRSEMNVSTLELGDSALYLCASSLRLAGTNEQFFGPGTRLTVL.

This clone was counted a single time. V is TRBV10-1 and J is TRBJ2-7; D ambiguous. The germline V and J ends were trimmed by 6 bases and 6 bases, with 3 bases remaining between them. Looked up from germline, CDR1 is WNHNN and CDR2 is SYGVQD (reference sequence). The CDR3 consists of 9 residues. CDR3 sequence: CASRAEQYF. CDR3 coding DNA: TGCGCCAGCAGGGCCGAGCAGTACTTC.

This chain joins TRBV19 and TRBJ2-7, with D unclear. The germline V and J ends were trimmed by 10 bases and 0 bases, with 16 bases remaining between them. The V gene's germline CDR1 is LNHDA and CDR2 SQIVND (reference sequence). The CDR3 contains 14 residues. CDR3 amino acids: CATKPSAGSYEQYF. The CDR3 DNA reads as TGTGCCACCAAACCCTCTGCAGGCTCCTACGAGCAGTACTTC.

The chain carries TRBV19 and TRBJ2-2; perhaps TRBD1 as D (6 bases). The CDR3 contains 15 residues. CDR1 and CDR2 (germline): LNHDA, SQIVND (reference sequence). Between the trimmed V and J ends, which lost 6 bases and 3 bases, there was a span of 14 bases. The CDR3 region has the DNA TGTGCCAGTAGCCAAACAGGGTCGGACACCGGGGAGCTGTTTTTT. This encodes CASSQTGSDTGELFF.

The chain combines TRBV18 with TRBJ1-1; TRBD1 is a possible D gene (6 bases). V was cut by 6 bases and J by 6 bases, with 14 bases left in between. The germline CDR1 and CDR2 sequences are KGHSH and LQKENI. CDR3 size: 13 residues. The CDR3 loop reads CASSLDRSPEAFF. The CDR3 nucleotides are TGTGCCAGCTCCTTGGACAGAAGCCCTGAAGCTTTCTTT.

The chain employs TRBV7-9 and TRBJ2-1; possibly TRBD2 for D (6 bases). The CDR3 loop spans 14 amino acids. Germline V gene sequence: CDR1 SEHNR, CDR2 FQNEAQ (reference sequence). Trimming left V 5 bases short and J 9 bases short, with 17 bases between. CDR3 sequence reads: CASSLLGGESEQFF. The CDR3 DNA reads as TGTGCCAGCAGCCTTCTGGGGGGAGAGAGTGAGCAGTTCTTC.

This clone was detected a few times. This chain uses TRBV10-3 with TRBJ1-5; no clear D gene. This CDR3 spans 17 amino acids. Germline V gives CDR1 ENHRY, CDR2 SYGVKD. V dropped 0 bases and J dropped 6 bases, with 18 bases sitting between them. CDR3 region: CAISESFPLGRAQPQHF. The CDR3 coding sequence is TGTGCCATCAGTGAGTCATTTCCACTGGGAAGGGCTCAGCCCCAGCATTTT.

The chain couples TRBV28 to TRBJ2-3; D is ambiguous. Germline CDR1 MDHEN, CDR2 SYDVKM. The CDR3 has 10 amino acids. The ends were cut back, 5 bases at V and 6 bases at J, with 3 bases in the middle. The CDR3 nucleotides are TGTGCCAGCAGTGTTGATACGCAGTATTTT. Translating it yields CASSVDTQYF. The full variable domain, in which reference TRBV28 and TRBJ2-3 provide the parts outside the CDR3, is DVKVTQSSRYLVKRTGEKVFLECVQDMDHENMFWYRQDPGLGLRLIYFSYDVKMKEKGDIPEGYSVSREKKERFSLILESASTNQTSMYLCASSVDTQYFGPGTRLTVL.

This rearrangement joins TRBV7-8 to TRBJ1-5; TRBD1 matches 7 bases. Germline assignment: CDR1 SGHVS and CDR2 FQNEAQ. This CDR3 is built from 16 residues. With 1 base clipped from V and 5 bases from J, the junction kept 8 bases outside the gene matches. The DNA for the CDR3 is TGTGCCAGCAGCTTAGGAGGGGGCTATGGCGATCAGCCCCAGCATTTT. Protein product: CASSLGGGYGDQPQHF.

The chain has TRBV7-2 and TRBJ1-3; D is unresolved. This CDR3 has 17 residues. In germline, CDR1 is SGHTA, CDR2 FQGNSA. V lost 5 bases and J 0 bases, leaving 17 bases between the germline ends. This CDR3 reads CASSPLARRSSGNTIYF. Written as DNA, the CDR3 is TGTGCCAGCAGCCCCTTGGCACGGAGGTCCTCTGGAAACACCATATATTTT.

The chain carries TRBV6-1 and TRBJ1-1; D remains unclear. The CDR3 contains 13 residues. The V end lost 3 bases, the J end lost 0 bases, and 5 bases lay between the germline ends. CDR1 is MNHNS, CDR2 SASEGT, per germline. The CDR3 sequence is CASSDFVNTEAFF. In DNA, the CDR3 is TGTGCCAGCAGTGACTTCGTGAACACTGAAGCTTTCTTT.

Comment on this clone: Other DNA sequences of this sample code for an identical CDR3. The chain couples TRBV13 to TRBJ2-1, with D possibly matching TRBD2 (5 bases). With 7 bases removed from V and 1 base from J, the gap between germline ends came to 11 bases. The length of the CDR3 is 14 residues. Germline lookup yields CDR1 PRHDT and CDR2 FYEKMQ (reference sequence). CDR3 residues: CASTRGSSYNEQFF. The CDR3 DNA is TGTGCCAGCACCCGTGGGAGTTCCTACAATGAGCAGTTCTTC.

CDR3 sequence: CAGRDSRRNEQFF. CDR3 bases: TGTGCCGGCCGGGACTCCCGTCGGAATGAGCAGTTCTTC. This rearrangement joins TRBV7-9 to TRBJ2-1; possibly TRBD2 for D (6 bases). This CDR3 is 13 amino acids long. CDR1 SEHNR and CDR2 FQNEAQ come from the germline V gene (reference sequence). V lost 11 bases to trimming and J lost 7 bases, with 18 bases between them. Full variable domain (outside the CDR3, taken from reference TRBV7-9 and TRBJ2-1): DTGVSQNPRHKITKRGQNVTFRCDPISEHNRLYWYRQTLGQGPEFLTYFQNEAQLEKSRLLSDRFSAERPKGSFSTLEIQRTEQGDSAMYLCAGRDSRRNEQFFGPGTRLTVL.

J is TRBJ2-1 and V is TRBV4-1; TRBD1 matches 8 bases. Germline-derived CDR1 and CDR2 are MGHRA and YSYEKL. The CDR3 is 14 amino acids. With V trimmed by 4 bases and J by 7 bases, 6 bases remained unmatched. CDR3: CASSPRDRLNEQFF. In nucleotides, the CDR3 is TGCGCCAGCAGCCCTCGGGACAGGTTGAATGAGCAGTTCTTC.

The chain combines TRBV18 with TRBJ1-5, with D tentatively TRBD1 (5 bases). Trimming shortened V by 2 bases and J by 4 bases, and 9 bases separated the two germline ends. This CDR3 has 14 residues. The germline V gene encodes CDR1 KGHSH and CDR2 LQKENI. The chain's CDR3 is CASSPSRGNQPQHF. The CDR3 DNA sequence: TGTGCCAGCTCACCAAGCCGGGGGAATCAGCCCCAGCATTTT. Full variable domain (missing parts from reference TRBV18 and TRBJ1-5): NAGVMQNPRHLVRRRGQEARLRCSPMKGHSHVYWYRQLPEEGLKFMVYLQKENIIDESGMPKERFSAEFPKEGPSILRIQQVVRGDSAAYFCASSPSRGNQPQHFGDGTRLSIL.

The genes are TRBV6-5 and TRBJ2-7, with D perhaps matching TRBD2 (7 bases). CDR1 and CDR2 (germline): MNHEY, SVGAGI. Trimming removed 6 bases from V and 4 bases from J, with 16 bases in between. There are 14 residues in the CDR3. CDR3 loop: CASSGRTDFYEQYF. The DNA of the CDR3 is TGTGCCAGCAGCGGGAGGACAGACTTTTACGAGCAGTACTTC.

V and J are TRBV18 and TRBJ2-3; 10 bases agree with TRBD2. Germline V gene data show CDR1 as KGHSH and CDR2 as LQKENI. With V trimmed by 7 bases and J by 1 base, 2 bases remained unmatched. This CDR3 is built from 14 residues. Here the CDR3 reads CASCLAGGTDTQYF. The CDR3 DNA is TGTGCCAGCTGCCTAGCGGGAGGCACAGATACGCAGTATTTT.

V usage is TRBV14 and J usage is TRBJ1-6; D uncertain. The CDR3 runs 16 residues. The germline V gene encodes CDR1 SGHDN and CDR2 FVKESK. Trimming took 0 bases from V and 6 from J, leaving 12 bases between them. CDR3 DNA sequence: TGTGCCAGCAGCCAAGATCGGGCAGCCGCTAATTCACCCCTCCACTTT. Translated, it gives CASSQDRAAANSPLHF.

The V and J genes are TRBV5-8 and TRBJ2-7, with D unclear. Germline V gene lookup returns CDR1 SGHTS and CDR2 YDEGEE. This CDR3 contains 11 residues. Trimming pared 2 bases from V and 4 bases from J, leaving 4 bases between. CDR3 amino acids: CASSFRYEQYF. CDR3 coding DNA: TGTGCCAGCAGCTTTCGGTACGAGCAGTACTTC.

J is TRBJ2-7 and V is TRBV14, with 10 bases lining up with TRBD2. V dropped 0 bases and J dropped 3; count of bases not matched to a gene: 5. Germline V CDR1 and CDR2: SGHDN, FVKESK. CDR3 size: 16 residues. The CDR3 here is CASSQEDLAGVYEQYF. The CDR3 DNA sequence: TGTGCCAGCAGCCAAGAAGACCTAGCGGGAGTCTACGAGCAGTACTTC.